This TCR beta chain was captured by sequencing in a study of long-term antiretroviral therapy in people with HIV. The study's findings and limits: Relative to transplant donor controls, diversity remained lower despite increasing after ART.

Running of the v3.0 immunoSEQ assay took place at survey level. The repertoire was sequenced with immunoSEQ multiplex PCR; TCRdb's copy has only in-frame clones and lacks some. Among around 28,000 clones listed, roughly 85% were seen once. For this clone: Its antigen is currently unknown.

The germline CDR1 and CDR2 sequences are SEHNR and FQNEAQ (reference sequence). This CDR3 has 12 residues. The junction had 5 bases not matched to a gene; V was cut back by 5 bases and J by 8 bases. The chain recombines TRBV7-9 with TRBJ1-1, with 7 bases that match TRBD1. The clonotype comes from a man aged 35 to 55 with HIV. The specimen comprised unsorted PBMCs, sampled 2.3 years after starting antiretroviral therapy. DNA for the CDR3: TGTGCCAGCAGCAAGCCGACAGGGGAAGCTTTCTTT. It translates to CASSKPTGEAFF.